This T cell receptor (beta chain) originates from a study of T cell repertoires in cytomegalovirus infection. Study information: Based on public TCR beta signatures, there were indications of CMV infection and of a matching HLA type. Study-wide results and caveats: CMV carriers with the relevant HLA were identified by cumulative public TCR beta family frequency.

TCRdb called the reads again in MiXCR, with one record for every CDR3 protein. The table has 300,000 to 450,000 distinct CDR3 sequences, about a sixth seen once. Note on this clonotype: Its antigen remains unidentified.

Germline-derived CDR1 and CDR2 are SGHRS and YFSETQ. The CDR3 loop spans 14 amino acids. Trimming removed 3 bases from V and 9 bases from J, with 18 bases in between. The sample comprised PBMCs. This sequence joins TRBV5-1 and TRBJ2-5, with D possibly matching TRBD1 (6 bases). The clonotype was recovered from a human donor in good health (CMV status not recorded). Some clones in this sample may be carry-over from other donors' samples. The CDR3 sequence: CASSSGQPRTAQYF. CDR3 nucleotide sequence: TGCGCCAGCAGCTCTGGACAGCCCAGGACCGCCCAGTACTTC.